The subject of this entry is one T cell receptor (beta chain). The source of the sample is a study of OX40 agonist ivuxolimab in advanced cancers. Germline V CDR1 and CDR2: SNHLY, FYNNEI. The V end lost 4 bases, the J end lost 8 bases, and 16 bases lay between the germline ends. This CDR3 spans 14 amino acids. Only in-frame clones appear in the TCRdb table, and some are missing; sequencing was by immunoSEQ multiplex PCR. The sample lists under 100,000 clones, 90% to 95% occurring once. Here the sequenced sample was CD4+ or CD8+ T cells sorted from blood, taken in a trial of the OX40 agonist ivuxolimab. V usage is TRBV2 and J usage is TRBJ2-3; D is tentatively TRBD1 or TRBD2 (5 bases each). This sequence originates from an adult with an advanced solid tumor such as melanoma, head and neck, liver or kidney cancer. The CDR3 sequence is CASSVGTLMGTQYF. CDR3 in DNA: TGTGCCAGCAGTGTCGGGACCCTGATGGGTACGCAGTATTTT.